This T cell receptor beta chain was sequenced for a study of cytomegalovirus exposure and HLA in healthy donors. In the study overall: Earlier findings included more than 95 million unique TCR beta sequences obtained from 150 million to 200 million T cells.

V lost 6 bases, J lost 3 bases, and 7 bases lay in between. Germline assignment: CDR1 SEHNR and CDR2 FQNEAQ (reference sequence). The CDR3 is made up of 12 amino acids. 13 Jbeta primers and 60 Vbeta primers were used for the PCR. How the authors handled the data: As a later analysis found, there were approximately 80 million unique TCR beta chains, of which around 9.9 million were shared. Profiled with immunoSEQ multiplex PCR; TCRdb holds only in-frame clones, not every one. The D gene and trimming were derived from the DNA, and the V and J assignments and clone size from that table. The sample lists under 70,000 clones; around 86% were seen once. Comments on this clone: What it binds is not known.

Findings and caveats of the study: Most TCR sequences were seen very rarely across donors, but some public TCRs occurred in many.

What was sequenced was PBMCs. The clonotype comes from a woman aged 25 to 45 in good health and CMV-seronegative. The chain joins TRBV7-9 to TRBJ2-3, with D possibly matching TRBD1 (5 bases). CDR3 DNA sequence: TGTGCCAGCAGTCGACAGACAGATACGCAGTATTTT. Protein product: CASSRQTDTQYF.